This TCR beta chain was recovered during a study of T cell repertoires in aging, cancer and after chemotherapy. For the study at large: Pre- and post-chemotherapy samples were paired from glioblastoma patients treated with temozolomide-based therapy. The full dataset contained 9.1 million or so TCR reads. General study points: Rebound thymic output was suggested by rising median generation probability during chemotherapy in each cancer cohort.

The template was genomic DNA from peripheral blood, not RNA. CDR3 size: 13 residues. Germline loops: CDR1 GTSNPN, CDR2 SVGIG (reference sequence). Details on this clonotype: The target antigen is unknown. Germline is not matched at one junction end, which may reflect a read error.

A mixed TRB-A/B primer pool amplified rearranged TRB by multiplex touch-down PCR. TCRdb ran MiXCR on the multiplex PCR reads and lists one entry per CDR3 protein. The table lists roughly 700 distinct CDR3 sequences, around 45% of them singletons. Material for sequencing was blood. V and J are TRBV30 and TRBJ2-5; the D gene is possibly TRBD2 (6 bases). This receptor was identified in a human donor with a solid tumor. CDR3: CAWTGGPQGTQYF. The CDR3 region has the DNA TGTGCCTGGACCGGGGGACCCCAAGGGACCCAGTACTTC.